The 26 T cell receptor beta chains listed next were all sequenced from one sample in a study of cytomegalovirus exposure and HLA in healthy donors. The PCR had 60 Vbeta and 13 Jbeta primers. Data came from immunoSEQ multiplex PCR; TCRdb stores just in-frame clones and leaves some out. The sample shows some 170,000 clones, roughly four fifths of them seen only once. Specimen: PBMCs. These receptors originate from a man in his fifties in good health and CMV-seropositive.

The V call is TRBV5-8, the J call TRBJ2-3, with TRBD2 matching over 8 bases. The CDR3 spans 16 residues. The germline V gene encodes CDR1 SGHTS and CDR2 YDEGEE. Germline trimming cut 1 base from V and 3 bases from J; bases unmatched to any gene: 7. CDR3 coding DNA: TGTGCCAGCAGCTTGTACCGGGAGGGTTGGACAGATACGCAGTATTTT. It is translated as CASSLYREGWTDTQYF.

V gene TRBV27 combines with J gene TRBJ1-4, with D unresolved. The germline V gene has CDR1 MNHEY and CDR2 SMNVEV (reference sequence). V was shortened by 4 bases and J by 3 bases, with 12 bases between the two germline ends. The CDR3 length is 15 residues. The CDR3 DNA sequence: TGTGCCAGCAGTTCTCATCAGGATCCTAATGAAAAACTGTTTTTT. Its protein product is CASSSHQDPNEKLFF. Based on the CDR3 plus reference TRBV27 and TRBJ1-4, the full variable domain is EAQVTQNPRYLITVTGKKLTVTCSQNMNHEYMSWYRQDPGLGLRQIYYSMNVEVTDKGDVPEGYKVSRKEKRNFPLILESPSPNQTSLYFCASSSHQDPNEKLFFGSGTQLSVL.

V usage is TRBV19 and J usage is TRBJ2-7; D call uncertain. V lost 1 base and J 0 bases, leaving 10 bases between the germline ends. The CDR3 runs to 15 residues. CDR1 is LNHDA and CDR2 is SQIVND in the germline V gene (reference sequence). CDR3: CASSIGSSNSYEQYF. In DNA, the CDR3 is TGTGCCAGTAGTATAGGGTCTAGTAACTCCTACGAGCAGTACTTC.

The V gene is TRBV9, the J gene TRBJ1-3, with 9 nucleotides matching TRBD1. CDR3 length equals 15 residues. Unmatched junction bases numbered 1, after V lost 3 bases and J lost 0 bases. Germline V lookup: CDR1 SGDLS, CDR2 YYNGEE. The CDR3 spells CASSAGQGSGNTIYF. The CDR3 region has the DNA TGTGCCAGCAGCGCGGGACAGGGCTCTGGAAACACCATATATTTT.

V usage is TRBV6-6 and J usage is TRBJ1-5; tentative D call: TRBD1 (5 bases). The CDR3 extends over 14 amino acids. The V gene lost 6 bases and the J gene lost 3 bases, with 12 bases spanning the gap. Germline values: CDR1 MNHNY, CDR2 SVGAGI (reference sequence). CDR3 sequence: CASSFGGTNQPQHF. The CDR3 nucleotides read TGTGCCAGCAGCTTTGGGGGGACCAATCAGCCCCAGCATTTT.

The chain recombines TRBV30 with TRBJ2-7; D might be TRBD2 (6 bases). The germline CDR1 and CDR2 sequences are GTSNPN and SVGIG (reference sequence). The germline V and J ends were trimmed by 4 bases and 0 bases, with 16 bases remaining between them. This CDR3 is built from 15 residues. The CDR3 region is CAWTKEGGISYEQYF. CDR3 DNA: TGTGCCTGGACCAAGGAGGGAGGTATCTCCTACGAGCAGTACTTC. The full variable domain, rest sourced from reference TRBV30 and TRBJ2-7, is SQTIHQWPATLVQPVGSPLSLECTVEGTSNPNLYWYRQAAGRGLQLLFYSVGIGQISSEVPQNLSASRPQDRQFILSSKKLLLSDSGFYLCAWTKEGGISYEQYFGPGTRLTVT.

V is TRBV7-2 and J is TRBJ2-5, with D hard to call. The CDR3 totals 14 residues. V was cut by 4 bases and J by 1 base, with 10 bases left in between. The germline CDR1 and CDR2 sequences are SGHTA and FQGNSA. The CDR3 region is CASSSLSLQETQYF. CDR3 DNA: TGTGCCAGCAGCTCCCTGAGCCTCCAAGAGACCCAGTACTTC.

V usage is TRBV11-2 and J usage is TRBJ2-3, with TRBD2 identical over 14 bases. After removal of 6 bases from V and 4 bases from J, the junction contained 9 bases not matched to a gene. Germline CDR1 is SGHAT and CDR2 is FQNNGV. The CDR3 is 17 amino acids. The CDR3 here is CASRGLAGASFPDTQYF. CDR3 bases: TGTGCCAGCAGGGGACTAGCGGGAGCGAGTTTCCCAGATACGCAGTATTTT.

The chain uses TRBV4-2 and TRBJ1-6, with 10 nucleotides matching TRBD1. J was trimmed by 10 bases and V by 1 base; bases with no gene match: 13. There are 18 residues in the CDR3. In germline, CDR1 is LGHNA, CDR2 YNFKEQ. The CDR3 reads CASSQGTGGGMGGSPLHF. In nucleotides, the CDR3 is TGTGCCAGCAGCCAAGGGACAGGGGGAGGTATGGGTGGATCACCCCTCCACTTT.

The chain links TRBV29-1 to TRBJ2-7, with TRBD2 matching 9 bases. The J segment lost 6 bases and the V segment lost 4 bases, leaving 10 bases of the junction unmatched. Germline CDR1 reads SQVTM; CDR2 reads ANQGSEA. The CDR3 has 14 residues. CDR3 nucleotide sequence: TGCAGCGTTGTCTCCGGGACTAGCAACCGCGAGCAGTACTTC. It encodes CSVVSGTSNREQYF.

J is TRBJ2-3 and V is TRBV28; 10 nucleotides match TRBD1. This CDR3 spans 13 amino acids. V shed 5 bases, J shed 6 bases, and the junction held 2 bases outside the gene matches. Germline CDR1 is MDHEN and CDR2 is SYDVKM. CDR3 loop: CASSRTGGDTQYF. The CDR3 nucleotides are TGTGCCAGCAGTAGGACAGGGGGGGATACGCAGTATTTT.

This clone has a handful of counts. CDR3 amino acids: CASSLAQEDLGAQHF. The CDR3, as DNA: TGTGCCAGCAGCTTAGCGCAGGAGGATTTGGGAGCCCAGCATTTT. The chain links TRBV7-9 to TRBJ1-5, with D unclear. This CDR3 is 15 amino acids long. The V gene lost 0 bases and the J gene lost 11 bases, with 17 bases spanning the gap. Germline CDR1 is SEHNR and CDR2 is FQNEAQ (reference sequence).

V and J are TRBV2 and TRBJ2-2; TRBD2 agrees at 12 bases. The length of the CDR3 is 16 residues. Germline CDR1 SNHLY, CDR2 FYNNEI. V shed 2 bases, J shed 3 bases, and the junction held 1 base outside the gene matches. The CDR3 loop reads CASSELAGGDTGELFF. The CDR3 DNA is TGTGCCAGCAGTGAACTAGCGGGAGGGGACACCGGGGAGCTGTTTTTT.

This clone occurred once. The CDR3 protein is CASSLNTNYGYTF. The CDR3 DNA reads TGTGCCAGCAGCTTGAACACGAATTATGGCTACACCTTC. This sequence joins TRBV5-4 and TRBJ1-2, with D hard to call. V was shortened by 1 base and J by 5 bases, with 9 bases between the two germline ends. The CDR3 has 13 amino acids. From germline, CDR1 is SGHNT and CDR2 YYREEE (reference sequence).

This chain connects TRBV5-1 to TRBJ2-5, with 10 nucleotides matching TRBD2. CDR1 SGHRS and CDR2 YFSETQ come from the germline V gene. The CDR3 runs 15 residues. The V segment lost 0 bases and the J segment 3 bases; nucleotides outside the gene matches: 2. The CDR3: CASSLVLAGEETQYF. The CDR3 bases are TGCGCCAGCAGCTTGGTTCTAGCGGGGGAAGAGACCCAGTACTTC. Full variable domain (rest looked up from reference TRBV5-1 and TRBJ2-5): KAGVTQTPRYLIKTRGQQVTLSCSPISGHRSVSWYQQTPGQGLQFLFEYFSETQRNKGNFPGRFSGRQFSNSRSEMNVSTLELGDSALYLCASSLVLAGEETQYFGPGTRLLVL.

V and J are TRBV5-5 and TRBJ1-1, with TRBD1 identical over 7 bases. J was trimmed by 6 bases and V by 4 bases; bases with no gene match: 6. Germline V gene lookup returns CDR1 SGHKS and CDR2 YYEKEE (reference sequence). The CDR3 contains 13 residues. The CDR3 sequence: CASSRDRAAEAFF. The CDR3 nucleotides read TGTGCCAGCAGCCGCGACAGGGCCGCTGAAGCTTTCTTT.

This rearrangement joins TRBV7-2 to TRBJ2-7; a weak D match, TRBD1 (7 bases). The CDR3 loop spans 13 amino acids. The germline CDR1 and CDR2 sequences are SGHTA and FQGNSA. V was shortened by 4 bases and J by 6 bases, with 13 bases between the two germline ends. CDR3: CASSSYRGGEQYF. The CDR3, as DNA: TGTGCCAGCAGCTCGTACAGGGGAGGCGAGCAGTACTTC.

The chain joins TRBV10-3 to TRBJ2-7, with 11 positions matching TRBD1. The CDR3 is 15 amino acids. Germline V gene data show CDR1 as ENHRY and CDR2 as SYGVKD. The junction had 11 bases not matched to a gene; V was cut back by 3 bases and J by 10 bases. In DNA, the CDR3 is TGTGCCATCAGTGATATAGGACAGGGGGCGGGCCGCCAGTACTTC. The encoded protein is CAISDIGQGAGRQYF.

Concerning this clone itself: The sample has other DNA sequences that encode this CDR3 too. The chain's CDR3 is CASRLYSFSYNEQFF. CDR3 sequence (DNA): TGTGCCAGCAGGCTTTACAGTTTCTCCTACAATGAGCAGTTCTTC. V gene TRBV6-5 combines with J gene TRBJ2-1; D ambiguous. The CDR3 spans 15 residues. The germline V gene encodes CDR1 MNHEY and CDR2 SVGAGI. V lost 6 bases to trimming and J lost 0 bases, with 12 bases between them.

Of note for this clone: One junction end does not reproduce the germline sequence, and a read error may be involved. The chain is built from TRBV4-3 and TRBJ2-7, with TRBD2 matching over 7 bases. The CDR3 spans 13 residues. Germline CDR1 LGHNA, CDR2 YSLEER. The CDR3 reads CASSQDGGDEQSF. The CDR3 DNA is TGCGCCAGCAGCCAAGATGGGGGGGACGAGCAGTCCTTC.

The chain links TRBV2 to TRBJ2-7, with a possible D match to TRBD2 (6 bases). V gave up 6 bases and J gave up 3 bases, with 9 bases separating them. The V gene's germline CDR1 is SNHLY and CDR2 FYNNEI. This CDR3 is 12 amino acids long. CDR3 in amino acids: CASRLDYYEQYF. CDR3 in DNA: TGTGCCAGCAGACTGGACTACTACGAGCAGTACTTC.

The V gene is TRBV6-1, the J gene TRBJ1-4; 10 bases map to TRBD1. Trimming removed 2 bases from V and 3 bases from J; junction bases left unmatched: 3. Per germline, CDR1 MNHNS and CDR2 SASEGT. The length of the CDR3 is 16 residues. This chain's CDR3 is CASSERGTGANEKLFF. The CDR3 DNA follows: TGTGCCAGCAGTGAAAGGGGGACAGGGGCTAATGAAAAACTGTTTTTT.

The J gene is TRBJ1-5, the V gene TRBV28, with D possibly being TRBD1 (6 bases). Germline assignment: CDR1 MDHEN and CDR2 SYDVKM. V was trimmed by 3 bases and J by 6 bases, leaving 12 bases between them. This CDR3 region has 14 residues. CDR3 DNA sequence: TGTGCCAGCAGTTTTCTCAGGGGCGCTCAGCCCCAGCATTTT. Translated: CASSFLRGAQPQHF.

V is TRBV7-6 and J is TRBJ2-6; 7 nucleotides match TRBD1. The CDR3 is 18 residues long. Trimming removed 4 bases from V and 0 bases from J; junction bases left unmatched: 9. Germline CDR1 SGHVS, CDR2 FNYEAQ. The CDR3 nucleotides read TGTGCCAGCAGCTCCCGGACAGGTGTAAGCTCTGGGGCCAACGTCCTGACTTTC. Translated: CASSSRTGVSSGANVLTF.

V and J are TRBV5-1 and TRBJ2-3; 8 nucleotides agree with TRBD1. Germline-derived CDR1 and CDR2 are SGHRS and YFSETQ. Losses at the gene ends were 0 bases for V and 4 bases for J; bases not matched to a gene: 4. CDR3 size: 15 residues. This CDR3 is CASSLVQGVSDTQYF. CDR3 coding DNA: TGCGCCAGCAGCTTGGTACAGGGGGTATCAGATACGCAGTATTTT.

This chain joins TRBV7-8 and TRBJ1-1, with a tentative D call TRBD1 (6 bases). The CDR3 runs to 15 residues. The V gene's germline CDR1 is SGHVS and CDR2 FQNEAQ. V lost 0 bases and J 1 base, leaving 9 bases between the germline ends. CDR3 loop: CASSLAQGRNTEAFF. DNA for the CDR3: TGTGCCAGCAGCTTAGCGCAGGGGAGGAACACTGAAGCTTTCTTT.